These T cell receptor beta chains were read from a single sample in a study of T cells in Graves' hyperthyroidism and ophthalmopathy. TCRdb used MiXCR to reprocess the multiplex PCR reads, holding one entry per CDR3 protein. The profile shows fewer than 500,000 distinct CDR3 sequences, around 15% of them singletons. Sequencing was carried out using blood. These receptors all come from a man younger than 35 with Graves' ophthalmopathy. Each CDR3 is given with its conserved first and last residue. D genes are given only for firm matches. Rows give clone size only sometimes, using once, few, many, or a class for an expanded clone.

clone_size: many
j_call: TRBJ1-2
d_call: NA
v_call: TRBV7-2
cdr3_nt: TGTGCCAGCAGCTTAGCGGAGGGGGGTAATGGCTACACCTTC
cdr3_aa: CASSLAEGGNGYTF

clone_size: many
j_call: TRBJ2-3
d_call: NA
v_call: TRBV7-2
cdr3_nt: TGTGCCAGCAGCCGGCCCCCGCGGGGATCCACAGATACGCAGTATTTT
cdr3_aa: CASSRPPRGSTDTQYF

clone_size: NA
j_call: TRBJ1-1
d_call: NA
v_call: TRBV19
cdr3_nt: TGTGCCAGTAGTATATCCTTCACAGGGAGGACTTCCCAGGCTTTCTTT
cdr3_aa: CASSISFTGRTSQAFF

clone_size: few
j_call: TRBJ2-5
d_call: NA
v_call: TRBV30
cdr3_nt: TGTGCCTGGAGTGTAGGAGGCAGCCAAGAGACCCAGTACTTC
cdr3_aa: CAWSVGGSQETQYF

clone_size: many
j_call: TRBJ1-6
d_call: NA
v_call: TRBV20-1
cdr3_nt: TGCAGTGCTTGGATCGCTGGAATAGGGGCTAATTCACCCCTCCACTTT
cdr3_aa: CSAWIAGIGANSPLHF

clone_size: many
j_call: TRBJ2-3
d_call: NA
v_call: TRBV7-2
cdr3_nt: TGTGCCAGCAGCCTTGCTGGGGGAATGTTAGATACGCAGTATTTT
cdr3_aa: CASSLAGGMLDTQYF

clone_size: many
j_call: TRBJ2-1
d_call: NA
v_call: TRBV3-1
cdr3_nt: TGTGCCAGCAGCCCAACTAGTTCCACTGGGCAGTTCTTC
cdr3_aa: CASSPTSSTGQFF

clone_size: many
j_call: TRBJ2-3
d_call: TRBD1
v_call: TRBV6-1
cdr3_nt: TGTGCCAGCAGTGAATTAGGGCAGGGGGCAAGTGATACGCAGTATTTT
cdr3_aa: CASSELGQGASDTQYF

clone_size: NA
j_call: TRBJ1-2
d_call: NA
v_call: TRBV7-8
cdr3_nt: TGTGCCAGCAGGCAGGTCCGGGATGGCTACACCTTC
cdr3_aa: CASRQVRDGYTF

clone_size: many
j_call: TRBJ2-3
d_call: TRBD2
v_call: TRBV5-1
cdr3_nt: TGCGCCAGCAGCTTTCAAGGGACTAGCGGGCGCACAGATACGCAGTATTTT
cdr3_aa: CASSFQGTSGRTDTQYF

clone_size: many
j_call: TRBJ2-1
d_call: NA
v_call: TRBV2
cdr3_nt: TGTGCCAGCGGCACAGGCAGCAATGAGCAGTTCTTC
cdr3_aa: CASGTGSNEQFF

clone_size: many
j_call: TRBJ1-2
d_call: TRBD1
v_call: TRBV29-1
cdr3_nt: TGCAGCGTTCCCCGGGACAGGGGGCCCTATGGCTACACCTTC
cdr3_aa: CSVPRDRGPYGYTF

clone_size: many
j_call: TRBJ2-7
d_call: TRBD1
v_call: TRBV20-1
cdr3_nt: TGCAGTGCTCCGGACAGGGAGGAATACGAGCAGTACTTC
cdr3_aa: CSAPDREEYEQYF

clone_size: few
j_call: TRBJ1-1
d_call: TRBD1
v_call: TRBV6-5
cdr3_nt: TGTGCCAGCAGTTACGGGACAGGGGTGTTAGTTACTGAAGCTTTCTTT
cdr3_aa: CASSYGTGVLVTEAFF

clone_size: many
j_call: TRBJ2-6
d_call: TRBD1
v_call: TRBV6-1
cdr3_nt: TGTGCCAGCAGGCTGGGACAGGGAAGCTCTGGGGCCAACGTCCTGACTTTC
cdr3_aa: CASRLGQGSSGANVLTF

clone_size: many
j_call: TRBJ2-7
d_call: NA
v_call: TRBV12-3/TRBV12-4
cdr3_nt: TGTGCCAGCAGCACCCGGGGGCTCGAGCAGTACTTC
cdr3_aa: CASSTRGLEQYF

clone_size: many
j_call: TRBJ1-1
d_call: TRBD1
v_call: TRBV6-1
cdr3_nt: TGTGCCAGCAGTGAATGGGGGGACAGGGTCAACACTGAAGCTTTCTTT
cdr3_aa: CASSEWGDRVNTEAFF

clone_size: few
j_call: TRBJ2-7
d_call: NA
v_call: TRBV30
cdr3_nt: TGTGCCTGGAGTGTACGGTGGAGCCGGGGACACTTCTACGAGCAGTACTTC
cdr3_aa: CAWSVRWSRGHFYEQYF

clone_size: NA
j_call: TRBJ1-4
d_call: TRBD1
v_call: TRBV29-1
cdr3_nt: TGCAGCGTTGGGGGTCGGACAGGGGGAAACCTTCATGAAAAACTGTTTTTT
cdr3_aa: CSVGGRTGGNLHEKLFF

clone_size: many
j_call: TRBJ2-1
d_call: NA
v_call: TRBV20-1
cdr3_nt: TGCAGTGCTCTTCATAGTACTGGGGAGTTGGGTGAGCAGTTCTTC
cdr3_aa: CSALHSTGELGEQFF

clone_size: NA
j_call: TRBJ2-1
d_call: TRBD2
v_call: TRBV7-8
cdr3_nt: TGTGCCAGCAGCTCGACTAGCGGGATATACAATGAGCAGTTCTTC
cdr3_aa: CASSSTSGIYNEQFF

clone_size: many
j_call: TRBJ2-7
d_call: NA
v_call: TRBV29-1
cdr3_nt: TGCAGCGTTGAGTCATGGCCAAACTCCTACGAGCAGTACTTC
cdr3_aa: CSVESWPNSYEQYF

clone_size: many
j_call: TRBJ2-5
d_call: TRBD2
v_call: TRBV7-9
cdr3_nt: TGTGCCAGCAGCCCCCCCTGGGTGGCGGGGGGTCAAGAGACCCAGTACTTC
cdr3_aa: CASSPPWVAGGQETQYF

clone_size: NA
j_call: TRBJ2-1
d_call: TRBD2
v_call: TRBV7-9
cdr3_nt: TGTGCCAGCAGCCGAGGGTTAGCGGGGGGAAACAATGAGCAGTTCTTC
cdr3_aa: CASSRGLAGGNNEQFF

clone_size: many
j_call: TRBJ2-3
d_call: NA
v_call: TRBV6-1
cdr3_nt: TGTGCCAGCAACCCGGGCCCGGTGGGGACCACTAGAGATACGCAGTATTTT
cdr3_aa: CASNPGPVGTTRDTQYF

clone_size: few
j_call: TRBJ2-7
d_call: NA
v_call: TRBV5-6
cdr3_nt: TGTGCCAGCAGCCTGACAGGACTTTACGCAGCGTACGAGCAGTACTTC
cdr3_aa: CASSLTGLYAAYEQYF

clone_size: few
j_call: TRBJ1-3
d_call: TRBD1
v_call: TRBV7-9
cdr3_nt: TGTGCCAGCAGACCCGGACAGGGGGCGCCTACAGGAAACACCATATATTTT
cdr3_aa: CASRPGQGAPTGNTIYF

clone_size: NA
j_call: TRBJ1-2
d_call: NA
v_call: TRBV4-1
cdr3_nt: TGCGCCAGCAGCCAAGAAAAAACCGGGACCTATGGCTACACCTTC
cdr3_aa: CASSQEKTGTYGYTF

clone_size: many
j_call: TRBJ2-7
d_call: TRBD1
v_call: TRBV29-1
cdr3_nt: TGCAGCGTTGTGGGACAGGGGCTCGAGCAGTACTTC
cdr3_aa: CSVVGQGLEQYF